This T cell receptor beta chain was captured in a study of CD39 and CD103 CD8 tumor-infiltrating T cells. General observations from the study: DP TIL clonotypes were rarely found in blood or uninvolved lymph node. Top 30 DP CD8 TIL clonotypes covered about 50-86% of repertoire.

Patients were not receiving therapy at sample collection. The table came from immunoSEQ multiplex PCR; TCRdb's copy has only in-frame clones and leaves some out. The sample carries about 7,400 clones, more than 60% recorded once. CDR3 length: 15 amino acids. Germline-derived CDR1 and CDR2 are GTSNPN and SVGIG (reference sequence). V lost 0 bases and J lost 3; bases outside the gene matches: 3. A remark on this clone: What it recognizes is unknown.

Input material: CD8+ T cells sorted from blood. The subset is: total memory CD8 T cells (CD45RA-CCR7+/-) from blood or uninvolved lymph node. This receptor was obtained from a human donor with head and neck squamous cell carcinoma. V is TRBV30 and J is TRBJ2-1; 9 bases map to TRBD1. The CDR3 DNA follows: TGTGCCTGGAGTGTAGGGACAGGGAGCTACAATGAGCAGTTCTTC. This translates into CAWSVGTGSYNEQFF.